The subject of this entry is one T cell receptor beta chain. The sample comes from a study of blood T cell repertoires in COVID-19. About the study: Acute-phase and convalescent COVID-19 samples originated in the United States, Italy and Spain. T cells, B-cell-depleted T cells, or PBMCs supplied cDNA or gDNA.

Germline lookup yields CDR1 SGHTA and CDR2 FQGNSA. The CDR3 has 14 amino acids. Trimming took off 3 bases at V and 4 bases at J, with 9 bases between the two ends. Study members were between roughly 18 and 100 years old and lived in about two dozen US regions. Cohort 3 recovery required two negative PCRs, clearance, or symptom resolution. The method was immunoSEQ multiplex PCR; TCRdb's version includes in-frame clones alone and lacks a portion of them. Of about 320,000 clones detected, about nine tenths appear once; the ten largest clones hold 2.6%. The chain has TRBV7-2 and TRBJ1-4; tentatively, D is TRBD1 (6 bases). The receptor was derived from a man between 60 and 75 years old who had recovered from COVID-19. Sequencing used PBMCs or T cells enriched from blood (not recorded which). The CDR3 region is CASSFRTDNEKLFF. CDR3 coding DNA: TGTGCCAGCAGCTTTCGGACAGATAATGAAAAACTGTTTTTT.